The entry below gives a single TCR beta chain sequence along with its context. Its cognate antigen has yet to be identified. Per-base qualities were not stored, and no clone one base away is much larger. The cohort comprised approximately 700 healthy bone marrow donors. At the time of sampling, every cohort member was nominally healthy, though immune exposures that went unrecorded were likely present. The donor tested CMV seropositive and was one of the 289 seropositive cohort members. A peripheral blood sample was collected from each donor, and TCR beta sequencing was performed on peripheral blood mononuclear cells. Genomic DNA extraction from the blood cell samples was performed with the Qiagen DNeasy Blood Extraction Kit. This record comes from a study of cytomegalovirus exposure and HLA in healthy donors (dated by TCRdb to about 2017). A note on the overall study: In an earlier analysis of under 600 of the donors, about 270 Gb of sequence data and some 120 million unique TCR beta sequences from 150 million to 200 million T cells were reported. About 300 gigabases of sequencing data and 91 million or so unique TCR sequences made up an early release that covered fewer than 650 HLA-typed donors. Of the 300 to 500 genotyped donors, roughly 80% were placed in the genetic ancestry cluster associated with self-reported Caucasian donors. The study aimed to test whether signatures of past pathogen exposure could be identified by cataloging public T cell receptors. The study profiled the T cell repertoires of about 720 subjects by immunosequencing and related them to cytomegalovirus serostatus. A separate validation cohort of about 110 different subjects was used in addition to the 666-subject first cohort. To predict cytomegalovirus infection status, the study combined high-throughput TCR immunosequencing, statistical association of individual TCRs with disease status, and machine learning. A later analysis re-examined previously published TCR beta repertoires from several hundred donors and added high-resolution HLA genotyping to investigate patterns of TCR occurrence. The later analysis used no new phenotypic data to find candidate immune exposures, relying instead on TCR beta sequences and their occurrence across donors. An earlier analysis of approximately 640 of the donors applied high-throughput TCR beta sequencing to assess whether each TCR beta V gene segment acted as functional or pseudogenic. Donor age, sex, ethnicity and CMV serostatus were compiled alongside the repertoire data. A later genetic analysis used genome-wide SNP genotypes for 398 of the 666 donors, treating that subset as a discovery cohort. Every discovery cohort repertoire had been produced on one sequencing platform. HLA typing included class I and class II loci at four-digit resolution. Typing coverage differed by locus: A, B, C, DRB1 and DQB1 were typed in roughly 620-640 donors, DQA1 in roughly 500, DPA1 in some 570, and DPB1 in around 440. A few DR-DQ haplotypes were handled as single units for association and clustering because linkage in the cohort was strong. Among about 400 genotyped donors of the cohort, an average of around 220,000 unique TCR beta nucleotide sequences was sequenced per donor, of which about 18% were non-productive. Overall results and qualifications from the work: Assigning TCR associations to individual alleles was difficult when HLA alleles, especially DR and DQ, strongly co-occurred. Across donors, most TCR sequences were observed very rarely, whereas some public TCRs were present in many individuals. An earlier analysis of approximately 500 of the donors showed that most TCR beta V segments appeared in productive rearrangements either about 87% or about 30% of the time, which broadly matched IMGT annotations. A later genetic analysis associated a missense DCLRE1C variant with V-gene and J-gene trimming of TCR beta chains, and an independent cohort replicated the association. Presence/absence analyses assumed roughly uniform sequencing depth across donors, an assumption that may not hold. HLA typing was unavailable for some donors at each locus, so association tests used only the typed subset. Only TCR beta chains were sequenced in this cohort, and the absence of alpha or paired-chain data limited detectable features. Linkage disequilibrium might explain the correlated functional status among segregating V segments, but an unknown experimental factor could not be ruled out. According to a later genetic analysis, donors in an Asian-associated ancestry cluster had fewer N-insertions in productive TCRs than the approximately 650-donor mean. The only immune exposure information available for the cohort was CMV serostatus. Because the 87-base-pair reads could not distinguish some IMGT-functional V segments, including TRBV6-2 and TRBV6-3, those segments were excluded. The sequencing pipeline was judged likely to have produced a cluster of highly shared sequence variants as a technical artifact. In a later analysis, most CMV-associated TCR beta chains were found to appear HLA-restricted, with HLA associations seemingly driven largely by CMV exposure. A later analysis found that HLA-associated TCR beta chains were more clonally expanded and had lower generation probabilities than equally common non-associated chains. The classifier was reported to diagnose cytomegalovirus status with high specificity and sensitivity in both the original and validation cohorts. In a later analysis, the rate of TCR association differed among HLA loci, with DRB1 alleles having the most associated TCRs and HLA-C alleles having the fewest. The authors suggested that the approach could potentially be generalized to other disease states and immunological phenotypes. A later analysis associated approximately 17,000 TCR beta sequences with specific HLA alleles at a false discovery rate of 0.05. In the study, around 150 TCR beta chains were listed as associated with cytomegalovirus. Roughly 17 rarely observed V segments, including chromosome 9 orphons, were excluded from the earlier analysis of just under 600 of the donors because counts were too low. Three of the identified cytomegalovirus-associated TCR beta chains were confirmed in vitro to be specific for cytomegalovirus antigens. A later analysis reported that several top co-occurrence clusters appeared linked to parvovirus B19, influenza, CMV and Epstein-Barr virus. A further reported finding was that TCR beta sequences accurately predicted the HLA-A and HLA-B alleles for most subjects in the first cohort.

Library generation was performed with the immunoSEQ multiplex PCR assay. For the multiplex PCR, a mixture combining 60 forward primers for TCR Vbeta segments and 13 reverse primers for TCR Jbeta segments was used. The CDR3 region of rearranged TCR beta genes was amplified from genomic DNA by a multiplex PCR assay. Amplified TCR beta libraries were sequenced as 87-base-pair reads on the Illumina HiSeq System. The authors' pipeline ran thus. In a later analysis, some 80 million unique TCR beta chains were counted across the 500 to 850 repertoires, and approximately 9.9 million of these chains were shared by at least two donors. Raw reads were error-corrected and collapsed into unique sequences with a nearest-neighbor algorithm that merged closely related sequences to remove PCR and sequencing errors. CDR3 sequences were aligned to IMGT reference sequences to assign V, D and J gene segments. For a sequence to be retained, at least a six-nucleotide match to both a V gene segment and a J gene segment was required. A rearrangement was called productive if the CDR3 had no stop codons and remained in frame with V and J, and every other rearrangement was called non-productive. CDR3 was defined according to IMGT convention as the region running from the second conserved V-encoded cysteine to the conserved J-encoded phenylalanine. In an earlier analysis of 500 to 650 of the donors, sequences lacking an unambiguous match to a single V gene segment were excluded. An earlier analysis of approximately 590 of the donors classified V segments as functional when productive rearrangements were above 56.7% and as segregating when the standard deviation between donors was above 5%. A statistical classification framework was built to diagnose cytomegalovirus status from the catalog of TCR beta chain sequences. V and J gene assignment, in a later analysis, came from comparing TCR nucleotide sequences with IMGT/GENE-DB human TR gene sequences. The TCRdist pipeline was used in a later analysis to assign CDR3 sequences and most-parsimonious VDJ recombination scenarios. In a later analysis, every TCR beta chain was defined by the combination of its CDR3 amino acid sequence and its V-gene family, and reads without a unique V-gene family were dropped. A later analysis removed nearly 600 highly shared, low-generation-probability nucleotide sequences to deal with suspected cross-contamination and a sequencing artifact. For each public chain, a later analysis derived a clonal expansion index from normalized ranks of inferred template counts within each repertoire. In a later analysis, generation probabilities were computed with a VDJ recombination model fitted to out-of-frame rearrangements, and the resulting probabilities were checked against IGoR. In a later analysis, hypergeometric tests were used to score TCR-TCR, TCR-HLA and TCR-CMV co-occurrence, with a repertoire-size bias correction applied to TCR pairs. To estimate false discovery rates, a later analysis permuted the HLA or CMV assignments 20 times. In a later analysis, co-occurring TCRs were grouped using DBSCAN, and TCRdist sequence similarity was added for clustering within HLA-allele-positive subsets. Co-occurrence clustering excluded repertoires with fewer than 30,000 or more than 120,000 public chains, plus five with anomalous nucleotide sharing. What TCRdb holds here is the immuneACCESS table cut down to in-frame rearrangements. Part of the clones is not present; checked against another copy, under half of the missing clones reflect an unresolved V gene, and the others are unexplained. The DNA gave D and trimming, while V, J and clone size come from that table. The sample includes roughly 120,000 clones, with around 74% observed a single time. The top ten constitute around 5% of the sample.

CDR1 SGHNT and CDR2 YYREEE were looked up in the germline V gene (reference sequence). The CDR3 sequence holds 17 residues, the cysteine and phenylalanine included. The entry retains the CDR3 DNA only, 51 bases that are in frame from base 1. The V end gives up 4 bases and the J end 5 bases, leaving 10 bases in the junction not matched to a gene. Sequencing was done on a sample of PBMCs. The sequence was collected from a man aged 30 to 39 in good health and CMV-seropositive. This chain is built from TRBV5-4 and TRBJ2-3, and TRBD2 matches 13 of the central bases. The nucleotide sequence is TGTGCCAGCAGCCCGCGGACTAGCGGGGGAGGAGAAGATACGCAGTATTTT. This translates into CASSPRTSGGGEDTQYF.